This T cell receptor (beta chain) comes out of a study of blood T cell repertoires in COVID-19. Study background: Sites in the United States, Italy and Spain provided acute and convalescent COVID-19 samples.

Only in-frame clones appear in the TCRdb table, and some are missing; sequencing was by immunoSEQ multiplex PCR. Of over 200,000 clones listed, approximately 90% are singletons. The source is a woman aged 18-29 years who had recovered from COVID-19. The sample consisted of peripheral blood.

The CDR3 DNA is TGTGCCAGCAGCTCCCGGACAGGGCCGGACTTCAATGAGCAGTTCTTC. This gives the protein CASSSRTGPDFNEQFF. V and J are TRBV7-6 and TRBJ2-1, with TRBD1 identical over 8 bases. The J segment lost 6 bases and the V segment lost 4 bases, leaving 11 bases of the junction unmatched. Germline-derived CDR1 and CDR2 are SGHVS and FNYEAQ. The CDR3 is 16 amino acids.